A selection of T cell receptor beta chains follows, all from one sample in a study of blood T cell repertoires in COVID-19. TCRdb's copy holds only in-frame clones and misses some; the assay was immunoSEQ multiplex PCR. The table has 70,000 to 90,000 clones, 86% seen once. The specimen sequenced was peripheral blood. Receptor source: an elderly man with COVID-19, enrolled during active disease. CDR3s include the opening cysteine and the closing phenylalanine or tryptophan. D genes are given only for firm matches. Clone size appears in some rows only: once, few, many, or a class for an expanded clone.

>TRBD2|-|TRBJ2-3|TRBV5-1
TGCGCCAGCAGCTTGAGCCTAGCGGGTACGACAGATACGCAGTATTTT
CASSLSLAGTTDTQYF
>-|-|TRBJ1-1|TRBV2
TGTGCCAGCACCGAGGAGGGGTGGACTGAAGCTTTCTTT
CASTEEGWTEAFF
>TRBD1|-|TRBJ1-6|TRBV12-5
TGTGCTAGTGGTTTGGAGACAGGGACTAATTCACCCCTCCACTTT
CASGLETGTNSPLHF
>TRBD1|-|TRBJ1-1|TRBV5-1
TGCGCCAGCAGCTTAGGACAGGGGAGGTCTGAAGCTTTCTTT
CASSLGQGRSEAFF
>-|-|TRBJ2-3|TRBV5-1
TGCGCCAGCAGCTTGGAAACAGGTTCAAATACGCAGTATTTT
CASSLETGSNTQYF
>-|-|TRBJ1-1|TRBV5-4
TGTGCCAGCAGCCTCCGGGACACGAACACTGAAGCTTTCTTT
CASSLRDTNTEAFF
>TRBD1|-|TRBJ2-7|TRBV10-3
TGTGCCATCAGTGAGTCAGGGGGACAGGGTGAAAAGCAGTACTTC
CAISESGGQGEKQYF
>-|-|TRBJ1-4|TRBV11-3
TGTGCCAGCAGCTTAGAACCCGAGGAAAAACTGTTTTTT
CASSLEPEEKLFF
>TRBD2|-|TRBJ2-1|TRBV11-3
TGTGCCAGCAGCTTAGGCCCTAGCGGGGGGATCGATGAGCAGTTCTTC
CASSLGPSGGIDEQFF
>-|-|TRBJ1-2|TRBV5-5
TGTGCCAGCAGCGTAACCGGGGCTAACTATGGCTACACCTTC
CASSVTGANYGYTF
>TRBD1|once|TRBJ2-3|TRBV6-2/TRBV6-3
TGTGCCAGCAGTTACTCCGGGACAGTGCAGTATTTT
CASSYSGTVQYF
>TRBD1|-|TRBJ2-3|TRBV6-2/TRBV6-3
TGTGCCAGCAGTTCATGGACAGGGTCCACAGATACGCAGTATTTT
CASSSWTGSTDTQYF
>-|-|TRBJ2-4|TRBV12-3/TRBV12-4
TGTGCCAGCAGTTCCGGACAGAAAAACATTCAGTACTTC
CASSSGQKNIQYF
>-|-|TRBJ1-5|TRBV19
TGTGCCAGTAGGGGCTTTTTCCTCGATCAGCCCCAGCATTTT
CASRGFFLDQPQHF
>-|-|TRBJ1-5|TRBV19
TGTGCCAGTAGTATAGATTGGGGGGGTTACCAGCCCCAGCATTTT
CASSIDWGGYQPQHF
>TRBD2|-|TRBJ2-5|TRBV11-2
TGTGCCAGCAGCCCCGCGGGGGGCAGGGAGACCCAGTACTTC
CASSPAGGRETQYF
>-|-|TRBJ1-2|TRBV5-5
TGTGCCAGCAGCTTGAACGGGTACTATGGCTACACCTTC
CASSLNGYYGYTF
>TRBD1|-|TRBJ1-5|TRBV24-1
TGTGCCACCAGTGAAACTACAGGGGGTTGGGGTCAGCCCCAGCATTTT
CATSETTGGWGQPQHF
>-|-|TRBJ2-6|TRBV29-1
TGCAGCGTTGTCCCGGCGGACTCTGGGGCCAACGTCCTGACTTTC
CSVVPADSGANVLTF
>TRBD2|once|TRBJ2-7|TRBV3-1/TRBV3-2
TGTGCCAGCAGCCCAGGGAGGCTAGCGGGGCTTCTGTCCTACGAGCAGTACTTC
CASSPGRLAGLLSYEQYF
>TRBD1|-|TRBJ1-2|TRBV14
TGTGCCAGCAGCCAAGATTTGGGACAGGGGGCTTGGTATGGCTACACCTTC
CASSQDLGQGAWYGYTF
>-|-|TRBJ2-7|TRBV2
TGTGCCAGCAGTGAAGCTTGGGGGGGCGACAGGGGAGGCTCTAGCGAGCAGTACTTC
CASSEAWGGDRGGSSEQYF
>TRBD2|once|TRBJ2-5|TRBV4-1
TGCGCCAGCAGCCAACTGGGAGGGAGGGAGACCCAGTACTTC
CASSQLGGRETQYF
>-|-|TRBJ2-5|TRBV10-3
TGTGCCATCAGTGAGGGGCAGTCCTACCTTCAAGAGACCCAGTACTTC
CAISEGQSYLQETQYF